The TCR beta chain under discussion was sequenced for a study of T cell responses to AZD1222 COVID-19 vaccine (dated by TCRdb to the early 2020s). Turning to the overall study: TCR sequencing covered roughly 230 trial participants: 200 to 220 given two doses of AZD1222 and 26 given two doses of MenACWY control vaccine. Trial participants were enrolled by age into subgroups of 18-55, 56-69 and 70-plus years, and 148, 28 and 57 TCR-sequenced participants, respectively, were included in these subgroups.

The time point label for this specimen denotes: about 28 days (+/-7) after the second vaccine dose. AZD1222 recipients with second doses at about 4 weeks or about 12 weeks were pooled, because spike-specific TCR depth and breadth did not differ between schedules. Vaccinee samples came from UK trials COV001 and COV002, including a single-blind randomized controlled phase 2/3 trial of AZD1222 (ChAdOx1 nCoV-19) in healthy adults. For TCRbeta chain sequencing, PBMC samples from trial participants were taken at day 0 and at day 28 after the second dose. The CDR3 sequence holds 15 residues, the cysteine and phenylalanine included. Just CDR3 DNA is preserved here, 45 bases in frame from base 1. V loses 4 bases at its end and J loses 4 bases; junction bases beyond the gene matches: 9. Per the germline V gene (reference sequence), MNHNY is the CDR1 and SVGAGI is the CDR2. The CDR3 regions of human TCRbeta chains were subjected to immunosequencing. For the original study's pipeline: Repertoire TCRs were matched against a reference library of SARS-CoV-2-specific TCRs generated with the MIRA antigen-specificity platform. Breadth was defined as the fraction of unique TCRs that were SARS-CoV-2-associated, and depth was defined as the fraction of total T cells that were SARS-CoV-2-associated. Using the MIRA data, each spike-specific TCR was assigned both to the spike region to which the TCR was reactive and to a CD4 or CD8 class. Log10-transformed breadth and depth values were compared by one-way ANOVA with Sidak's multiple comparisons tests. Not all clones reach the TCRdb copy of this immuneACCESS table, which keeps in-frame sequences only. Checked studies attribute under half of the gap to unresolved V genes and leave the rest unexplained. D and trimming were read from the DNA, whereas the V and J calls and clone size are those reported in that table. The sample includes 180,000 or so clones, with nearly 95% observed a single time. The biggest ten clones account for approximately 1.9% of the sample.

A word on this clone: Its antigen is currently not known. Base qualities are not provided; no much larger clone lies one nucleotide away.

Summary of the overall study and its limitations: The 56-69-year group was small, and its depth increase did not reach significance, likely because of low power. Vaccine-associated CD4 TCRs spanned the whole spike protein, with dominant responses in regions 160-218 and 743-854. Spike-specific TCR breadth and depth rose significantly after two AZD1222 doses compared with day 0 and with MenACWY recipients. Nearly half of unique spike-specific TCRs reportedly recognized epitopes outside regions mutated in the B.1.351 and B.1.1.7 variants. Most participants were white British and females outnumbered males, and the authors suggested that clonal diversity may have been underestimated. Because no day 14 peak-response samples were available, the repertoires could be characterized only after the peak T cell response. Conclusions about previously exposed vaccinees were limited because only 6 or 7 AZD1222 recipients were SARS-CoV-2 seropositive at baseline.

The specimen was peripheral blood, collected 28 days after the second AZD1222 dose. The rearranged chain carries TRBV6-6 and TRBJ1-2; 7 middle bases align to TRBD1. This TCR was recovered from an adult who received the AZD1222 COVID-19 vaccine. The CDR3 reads CASSFPTGSSYGYTF. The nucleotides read TGTGCCAGCAGTTTCCCGACAGGGAGCAGCTATGGCTACACCTTC.